Shown below are 2 T cell receptor beta chains from a single sample sequenced in a study of radiotherapy plus CTLA-4 blockade in lung cancer. Some clones are missing from TCRdb's copy, which holds only in-frame ones; the method was immunoSEQ multiplex PCR. The profile covers fewer than 35,000 clones, with around 74% appearing a single time and 13% to 15% taken by the ten largest. Sequencing used peripheral blood, obtained from a patient treated with radiotherapy plus ipilimumab. These receptors originate from a human donor with non-small cell lung cancer that progressed on radiotherapy plus ipilimumab.

The V call is TRBV5-1, the J call TRBJ2-3, with 9 bases fitting TRBD1. This CDR3 is built from 14 residues. V dropped 4 bases and J dropped 5; count of bases not matched to a gene: 5. CDR1 is SGHRS, CDR2 YFSETQ, per germline. CDR3 sequence: CASSDMTGGDTQYF. The CDR3 DNA reads TGCGCCAGCAGCGATATGACAGGGGGAGATACGCAGTATTTT. Together with reference TRBV5-1 and TRBJ2-3, the CDR3 gives the full variable domain: KAGVTQTPRYLIKTRGQQVTLSCSPISGHRSVSWYQQTPGQGLQFLFEYFSETQRNKGNFPGRFSGRQFSNSRSEMNVSTLELGDSALYLCASSDMTGGDTQYFGPGTRLTVL.

The chain joins TRBV5-6 to TRBJ2-4; TRBD1 might be the D (6 bases). V was clipped by 0 bases and J by 3 bases, with 10 bases between them. CDR3 size: 15 residues. Germline loops: CDR1 SGHDT, CDR2 YYEEEE. The CDR3 DNA reads TGTGCCAGCAGCTTGGATCCAGGGGACAAAAACATTCAGTACTTC. As protein: CASSLDPGDKNIQYF. Filled out from reference TRBV5-6 and TRBJ2-4, the complete variable domain reads DAGVTQSPTHLIKTRGQQVTLRCSPKSGHDTVSWYQQALGQGPQFIFQYYEEEERQRGNFPDRFSGHQFPNYSSELNVNALLLGDSALYLCASSLDPGDKNIQYFGAGTRLSVL.